Listed here are 28 T cell receptor beta chains from one sample, sequenced in a study of cytomegalovirus exposure and HLA in healthy donors. Some clones are missing from TCRdb's copy, which holds only in-frame ones; the method was immunoSEQ multiplex PCR. In the table there are under 250,000 clones, 75% to 95% of which are singletons. Sequencing was done on a sample of PBMCs. These TCRs come from a woman between 18 and 29 years old in good health and CMV-seronegative.

CDR3 DNA: TGTGCCAGCTCGGGTGGGGCTCTCTACGAGCAGTACTTC. Encoded protein: CASSGGALYEQYF. V and J are TRBV28 and TRBJ2-7, with TRBD1 as a possible D gene (5 bases). The germline V gene has CDR1 MDHEN and CDR2 SYDVKM. V was trimmed by 8 bases and J by 3 bases, leaving 14 bases between them. The CDR3 totals 13 residues.

The chain recombines TRBV18 with TRBJ1-1, with no clear D. The CDR3 is made up of 14 amino acids. The germline V gene encodes CDR1 KGHSH and CDR2 LQKENI. V lost 3 bases, J lost 1 base, and 9 bases lay in between. CDR3 in DNA: TGTGCCAGCTCACCCGACATGGCGAACACTGAAGCTTTCTTT. It specifies CASSPDMANTEAFF.

The gene calls are TRBV29-1 and TRBJ2-1, with D possibly being TRBD1 (6 bases). V lost 8 bases, J lost 0 bases, and 17 bases lay in between. The germline CDR1 and CDR2 sequences are SQVTM and ANQGSEA. This CDR3 is 15 amino acids long. The CDR3 region is CSTPGVGSSYNEQFF. The CDR3 nucleotides read TGCAGCACCCCAGGGGTGGGAAGCTCCTACAATGAGCAGTTCTTC.

CDR3 in amino acids: CAWSVCLAGMETQYF. In nucleotides, the CDR3 is TGTGCCTGGAGTGTTTGCCTAGCGGGGATGGAGACCCAGTACTTC. The chain is built from TRBV30 and TRBJ2-5, with 9 bases that match TRBD2. Germline assignment: CDR1 GTSNPN and CDR2 SVGIG (reference sequence). The CDR3 runs to 15 residues. V was clipped by 0 bases and J by 5 bases; unmatched bases: 7.

The chain couples TRBV7-6 to TRBJ1-2; tentative D call: TRBD1 (5 bases). CDR3 length equals 14 residues. Deletions cut 3 bases from V and 8 bases from J, with 16 bases between. Looked up from germline, CDR1 is SGHVS and CDR2 is FNYEAQ. CDR3 amino acids: CASSFGGMDEGYTF. The CDR3 DNA reads TGTGCCAGCAGCTTTGGGGGGATGGATGAGGGCTACACCTTC.

The V gene is TRBV28, the J gene TRBJ2-7; 10 nucleotides line up with TRBD1. The CDR3 spans 14 residues. The ends lost 5 bases at V and 6 bases at J; junction bases unmatched: 7. Germline assignment: CDR1 MDHEN and CDR2 SYDVKM. This CDR3 reads CASSIRQGAREQYF. DNA of the CDR3: TGTGCCAGCAGTATAAGACAGGGGGCGCGCGAGCAGTACTTC.

J is TRBJ2-7 and V is TRBV18; a weak D match, TRBD2 (6 bases). There are 15 residues in the CDR3. Trimming cost V 2 bases and J 0 bases, with 11 bases left between them. In germline, CDR1 is KGHSH, CDR2 LQKENI. The CDR3 sequence is CASSPVGGISYEQYF. The CDR3 coding sequence is TGTGCCAGCTCACCAGTTGGGGGGATCTCCTACGAGCAGTACTTC.

V gene TRBV25-1 combines with J gene TRBJ2-1; 10 nucleotides align to TRBD2. CDR3 size: 16 residues. With V trimmed by 3 bases and J by 7 bases, 9 bases remained unmatched. From germline, CDR1 is MGHDK and CDR2 SYGVNS. The CDR3 nucleotides are TGTGCCAGCAGTGACCCTCGGACTAGCGGAGGGAATGAGCAGTTCTTC. It translates to CASSDPRTSGGNEQFF.

The rearrangement joins TRBV28 to TRBJ1-4, with TRBD1 matching over 9 bases. The ends lost 7 bases at V and 6 bases at J; junction bases unmatched: 9. The CDR3 spans 15 residues. Germline V gene data show CDR1 as MDHEN and CDR2 as SYDVKM. The CDR3 reads CASTSPTGGYEKLFF. The CDR3 DNA reads TGTGCCAGCACCTCCCCGACAGGGGGATATGAAAAACTGTTTTTT.

The chain links TRBV9 to TRBJ1-1, with D maybe TRBD1 (5 bases). Germline V CDR1 and CDR2: SGDLS, YYNGEE. With 0 bases removed from V and 7 bases from J, the gap between germline ends came to 10 bases. There are 13 residues in the CDR3. The CDR3 DNA reads TGTGCCAGCAGCGTAGATACAGGCTATGAAGCTTTCTTT. This codes for CASSVDTGYEAFF.

This clone has just one count. V is TRBV5-4 and J is TRBJ1-4; D possibly corresponds to TRBD1 (5 bases). The CDR3 covers 15 residues. Per germline, CDR1 SGHNT and CDR2 YYREEE (reference sequence). Between the trimmed V and J ends, which lost 4 bases and 7 bases, there was a span of 17 bases. The CDR3 DNA follows: TGTGCCAGCAGCCAGGGTCAGGCCACTCCTGAAAAACTGTTTTTT. Translated, it gives CASSQGQATPEKLFF.

This chain joins TRBV5-5 and TRBJ1-1, with 9 bases that match TRBD1. The germline V gene encodes CDR1 SGHKS and CDR2 YYEKEE (reference sequence). The CDR3 spans 15 residues. V lost 4 bases and J lost 4; bases outside the gene matches: 8. The CDR3 nucleotides read TGTGCCAGCAGCCTCAAAATGACAGGGGGCACTGAAGCTTTCTTT. The encoded protein is CASSLKMTGGTEAFF.

The J gene is TRBJ2-3, the V gene TRBV30, with D possibly matching TRBD2 (5 bases). Trimming took 2 bases from V and 2 from J, leaving 11 bases between them. CDR3 length: 14 residues. CDR1 and CDR2 from the germline V gene are GTSNPN and SVGIG (reference sequence). CDR3: CAWSRRRYTDTQYF. CDR3 nucleotides: TGTGCCTGGAGTAGGCGGAGGTACACAGATACGCAGTATTTT.

The gene calls are TRBV27 and TRBJ2-7, with 16 bases that match TRBD2. V lost 6 bases to trimming and J lost 2 bases; unmatched junction nucleotides: 7. The CDR3 consists of 17 residues. Germline values: CDR1 MNHEY, CDR2 SMNVEV (reference sequence). CDR3 nucleotide sequence: TGTGCCAGCAGCCGCGGGACTAGCGGGAGGGTAGCCTACGAGCAGTACTTC. Encoded protein: CASSRGTSGRVAYEQYF.

The chain joins TRBV6-5 to TRBJ2-7; the D is unclear. The CDR3 contains 13 residues. Trimming shortened V by 6 bases and J by 3 bases, and 12 bases separated the two germline ends. Germline values: CDR1 MNHEY, CDR2 SVGAGI. CDR3 sequence reads: CASSRGIYYEQYF. DNA of the CDR3: TGTGCCAGCAGCCGAGGTATTTACTACGAGCAGTACTTC.

V is TRBV2 and J is TRBJ1-3, with D perhaps matching TRBD1 (6 bases). Trimming took 0 bases from V and 4 from J, leaving 16 bases between them. This CDR3 has 17 amino acids. The germline CDR1 and CDR2 sequences are SNHLY and FYNNEI. CDR3 protein: CASSEAFTGYAGNTIYF. CDR3 bases: TGTGCCAGCAGTGAAGCCTTCACAGGGTATGCCGGAAACACCATATATTTT.

This rearrangement joins TRBV2 to TRBJ1-1; D is unresolved. V dropped 2 bases and J dropped 4 bases, with 8 bases sitting between them. Germline CDR1 and CDR2: SNHLY and FYNNEI. CDR3 length: 13 residues. This CDR3 is CASSEFGPTEAFF. As DNA, the CDR3 is TGTGCCAGCAGTGAATTTGGGCCCACTGAAGCTTTCTTT.

This clone was counted a single time. The rearrangement links TRBV28 to TRBJ2-7; the match to TRBD2 covers 11 bases. The junction had 6 bases not matched to a gene; V was cut back by 8 bases and J by 6 bases. The CDR3 has 13 residues. Germline-derived CDR1 and CDR2 are MDHEN and SYDVKM. The CDR3: CASLLAGDGEQYF. CDR3 nucleotides: TGTGCCAGCCTACTAGCGGGAGATGGCGAGCAGTACTTC.

The J gene is TRBJ1-1, the V gene TRBV5-1, with a tentative D call TRBD1 (6 bases). The CDR3 runs 15 residues. V was pared by 2 bases and J by 3 bases, with 14 bases between. Per the germline V gene, CDR1 is SGHRS and CDR2 is YFSETQ. CDR3 sequence reads: CASSFPGAVDTEAFF. CDR3 in DNA: TGCGCCAGCAGCTTCCCAGGGGCAGTCGACACTGAAGCTTTCTTT.

This chain joins TRBV5-1 and TRBJ2-2, with 7 bases matching TRBD1. V lost 2 bases, J lost 3 bases, and 4 bases stayed unmatched. This CDR3 contains 15 residues. From germline, CDR1 is SGHRS and CDR2 YFSETQ. CDR3 region: CASSFDRAYTGELFF. CDR3 nucleotide sequence: TGCGCCAGCAGCTTCGACAGGGCATACACCGGGGAGCTGTTTTTT.

The rearrangement joins TRBV6-1 to TRBJ1-1; the D is unclear. The V gene's germline CDR1 is MNHNS and CDR2 SASEGT. The V gene lost 8 bases and the J gene lost 4 bases, with 14 bases spanning the gap. The CDR3 totals 13 residues. CDR3 region: CASCQGGATEAFF. DNA of the CDR3: TGTGCCAGCTGTCAAGGAGGTGCCACTGAAGCTTTCTTT.

The DNA for the CDR3 is TGTGCCAGCAGTGAATTAGGGACAGGGGACCAAGAGACCCAGTACTTC. This sequence encodes CASSELGTGDQETQYF. J is TRBJ2-5 and V is TRBV6-1, with 10 bases aligning to TRBD1. The V segment lost 2 bases and the J segment 0 bases; nucleotides outside the gene matches: 3. Germline loops: CDR1 MNHNS, CDR2 SASEGT. This CDR3 comprises 16 residues.

The chain uses TRBV19 and TRBJ1-1; a weak D match, TRBD1 (6 bases). The ends were cut back, 7 bases at V and 1 base at J, with 13 bases in the middle. Germline CDR1 LNHDA, CDR2 SQIVND (reference sequence). This CDR3 contains 14 residues. The chain's CDR3 is CASTPRGGNTEAFF. As DNA, the CDR3 is TGTGCCAGTACCCCCCGAGGGGGGAACACTGAAGCTTTCTTT.

The chain combines TRBV30 with TRBJ2-7; D remains ambiguous. The CDR3 sequence is 13 residues long. Germline V gene lookup returns CDR1 GTSNPN and CDR2 SVGIG (reference sequence). Trimming left V 4 bases short and J 2 bases short, with 12 bases between. The CDR3 region has the DNA TGTGCCTGGACCCCTGGGCATCCCTACGAGCAGTACTTC. This codes for CAWTPGHPYEQYF.

The chain combines TRBV5-4 with TRBJ1-2; TRBD1 matches at 7 bases. The length of the CDR3 is 12 residues. From germline, CDR1 is SGHNT and CDR2 YYREEE (reference sequence). Unmatched junction bases numbered 2, after V lost 5 bases and J lost 4 bases. The CDR3 DNA sequence: TGTGCCAGCAGGGGACAGAGCTATGGCTACACCTTC. Amino acid sequence: CASRGQSYGYTF.

The chain couples TRBV5-1 to TRBJ1-2; tentative D call: TRBD1 (6 bases). Germline V CDR1 and CDR2: SGHRS, YFSETQ. The CDR3 has 15 residues. The V gene lost 1 base and the J gene lost 2 bases, with 12 bases spanning the gap. As DNA, the CDR3 is TGCGCCAGCAGCTTGAGTCCAGGGGACAACTATGGCTACACCTTC. This codes for CASSLSPGDNYGYTF.

The V gene is TRBV2, the J gene TRBJ2-2; D is undetermined. There are 13 residues in the CDR3. V shed 4 bases and J shed 5 bases, with 8 bases lying between them. Germline values: CDR1 SNHLY, CDR2 FYNNEI. The CDR3 spells CASSVTTTGELFF. CDR3 DNA: TGTGCCAGCAGTGTAACGACAACCGGGGAGCTGTTTTTT.

This clone has only a few counts. The rearrangement joins TRBV5-1 to TRBJ1-1; D remains unclear. Trimming stripped 3 bases from V and 3 bases from J, with 3 bases between. The CDR3 is 11 residues long. From germline, CDR1 is SGHRS and CDR2 YFSETQ. The CDR3 is CASSSYTEAFF. As DNA, the CDR3 is TGCGCCAGCAGCTCGTACACTGAAGCTTTCTTT. The whole variable domain, filled in from reference TRBV5-1 and TRBJ1-1, reads KAGVTQTPRYLIKTRGQQVTLSCSPISGHRSVSWYQQTPGQGLQFLFEYFSETQRNKGNFPGRFSGRQFSNSRSEMNVSTLELGDSALYLCASSSYTEAFFGQGTRLTVV.